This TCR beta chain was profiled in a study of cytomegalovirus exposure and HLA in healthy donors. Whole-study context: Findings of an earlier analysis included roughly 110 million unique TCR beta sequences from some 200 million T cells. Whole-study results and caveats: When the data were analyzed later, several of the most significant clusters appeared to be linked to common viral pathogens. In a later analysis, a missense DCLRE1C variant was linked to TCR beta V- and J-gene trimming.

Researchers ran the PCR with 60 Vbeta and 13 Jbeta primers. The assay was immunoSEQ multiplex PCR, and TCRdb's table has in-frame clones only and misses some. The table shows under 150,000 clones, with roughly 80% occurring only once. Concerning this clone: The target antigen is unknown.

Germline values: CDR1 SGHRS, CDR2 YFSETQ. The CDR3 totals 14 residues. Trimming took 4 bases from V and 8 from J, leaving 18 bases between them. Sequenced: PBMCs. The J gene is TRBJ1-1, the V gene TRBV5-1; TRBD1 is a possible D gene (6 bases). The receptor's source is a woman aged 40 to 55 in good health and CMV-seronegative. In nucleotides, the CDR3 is TGCGCCAGCAGCAAAGGACAGCCTAATACAGAAGCTTTCTTT. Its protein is CASSKGQPNTEAFF.